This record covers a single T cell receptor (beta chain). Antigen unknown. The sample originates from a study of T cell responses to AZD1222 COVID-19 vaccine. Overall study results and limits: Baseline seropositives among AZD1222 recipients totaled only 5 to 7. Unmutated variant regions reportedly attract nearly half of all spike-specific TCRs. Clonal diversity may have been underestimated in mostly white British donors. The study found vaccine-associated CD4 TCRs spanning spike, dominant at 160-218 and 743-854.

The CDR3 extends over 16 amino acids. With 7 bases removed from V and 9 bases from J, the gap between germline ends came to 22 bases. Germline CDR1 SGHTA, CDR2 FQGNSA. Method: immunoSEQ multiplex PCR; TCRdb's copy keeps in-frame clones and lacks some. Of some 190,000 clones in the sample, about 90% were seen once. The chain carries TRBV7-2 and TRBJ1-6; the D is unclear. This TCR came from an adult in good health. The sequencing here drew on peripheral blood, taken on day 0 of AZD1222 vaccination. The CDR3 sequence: CASTQYVRTLSSPLHF. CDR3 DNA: TGTGCCAGCACCCAATACGTACGCACTTTAAGTTCACCCCTCCACTTT.